These T cell receptor beta chains were read from a single sample in a study of cytomegalovirus exposure and HLA in healthy donors. Sequencing was performed with immunoSEQ multiplex PCR; in TCRdb, only in-frame clones are kept and a portion is missing. This table has roughly 100,000 clones, roughly 60% appearing once. Sequencing input: PBMCs. These receptor sequences come from a human donor in good health. Each CDR3 is given with its conserved first and last residue. The D gene is left open where the match is weak. Clone size is not always given. Where it is, it says once, few, many or a class for expanded clones.

V	J	size	D	CDR3
TRBV19	TRBJ1-6	few	NA	CASSTLGSPLHF
TRBV29-1	TRBJ2-3	NA	TRBD2	CSVLRLAGVADTQYF
TRBV30	TRBJ2-3	NA	NA	CAWWDIRDTQYF
TRBV19	TRBJ1-1	NA	NA	CASSIGAPGHRIEAFF
TRBV6-6	TRBJ1-1	NA	NA	CASRPGNTEAFF
TRBV5-4	TRBJ2-1	NA	TRBD2	CASSYGGLAGGHANEQFF
TRBV7-2	TRBJ1-2	NA	NA	CASSFAPARDNGYTF
TRBV19	TRBJ2-3	once	TRBD2	CASSTAANPGGPRDTQYF
TRBV5-6	TRBJ2-5	few	TRBD2	CASSRPSGEGQYF
TRBV6-1	TRBJ2-7	NA	TRBD1	CASSVTAGTASSYEQYF
TRBV5-4	TRBJ1-1	NA	TRBD1	CASSLTGAMNTEAFF
TRBV10-3	TRBJ2-1	few	TRBD2	CATKLAGEYNEQFF
TRBV9	TRBJ2-1	few	TRBD2	CASSVVSGERGEQFF
TRBV5-4	TRBJ2-3	NA	NA	CASSSRQPSTDTQYF
TRBV7-9	TRBJ2-5	NA	NA	CASSLQQGHETQYF
TRBV7-9	TRBJ2-2	NA	NA	CASSLYRVDGELFF
TRBV7-9	TRBJ1-1	NA	NA	CASSFSGTEAFF
TRBV5-1	TRBJ2-1	NA	NA	CASSSYNEQFF
TRBV6-7	TRBJ2-7	NA	TRBD1	CATQYRGWSAYEQYF
TRBV6-1	TRBJ2-1	NA	NA	CASITKISGEQFF
TRBV7-6	TRBJ2-1	NA	TRBD1	CASSPGQGNEQFF
TRBV7-9	TRBJ2-7	NA	NA	CASGRDILYEQYF
TRBV19	TRBJ2-5	NA	NA	CASSIIGGETQYF
TRBV5-1	TRBJ1-1	NA	NA	CASSISPGQNTEAFF
TRBV7-9	TRBJ1-6	NA	NA	CASSSTGLDSPLHF
TRBV10-3	TRBJ2-1	NA	TRBD2	CATLAGGADREQFF
TRBV6-1	TRBJ2-5	NA	TRBD2	CASSSRLADGETQYF
TRBV9	TRBJ1-1	NA	TRBD1	CASSVGQGSIRNTEAFF
TRBV19	TRBJ1-1	NA	TRBD1	CASTRDRGNTEAFF
TRBV7-6	TRBJ2-1	NA	TRBD2	CASSLRGGRGNEQFF
TRBV13	TRBJ2-1	NA	NA	CASSLRTDLYNEQFF
TRBV5-1	TRBJ1-2	NA	NA	CASSLGNVRSYLSYTF
TRBV7-9	TRBJ1-5	once	NA	CASSPHNQPQHF
TRBV7-9	TRBJ2-1	NA	TRBD2	CASSLGTSGVYNEQFF
TRBV5-8	TRBJ2-1	NA	TRBD1	CASSLRGDRVLLTPFF
TRBV14	TRBJ2-7	few	TRBD2	CASSQDRRGRASFYEQYF
TRBV10-2	TRBJ2-1	NA	NA	CASSISYNEQFF
TRBV11-1	TRBJ1-1	NA	NA	CASSRAGNTAEAFF
TRBV5-1	TRBJ1-5	NA	NA	CASSLGWGQPQHF
TRBV18	TRBJ1-1	NA	NA	CASSPSAGDTEAFF
TRBV2	TRBJ1-1	NA	NA	CASGKDRLNTEAFF
TRBV2	TRBJ2-5	NA	TRBD2	CASSEGALAGVRETQYF
TRBV2	TRBJ2-1	NA	TRBD1	CASRGTGYEQFF
TRBV2	TRBJ2-1	few	NA	CASSKPPPINEQFF
TRBV4-1	TRBJ2-7	NA	TRBD1	CASSLGQGAYEQYF
TRBV28	TRBJ2-7	NA	NA	CASGPSDSSSSYEQYF
TRBV28	TRBJ1-2	NA	TRBD1	CAIEPGDRGGYTF
TRBV5-5	TRBJ2-7	NA	NA	CASSLASGSGEQYF
TRBV11-1	TRBJ2-5	NA	TRBD1	CASSRRDSQETQYF